This T cell receptor beta chain was observed in a study of blood T cell repertoires in COVID-19. Study-level background: Collection of acute and convalescent COVID-19 samples took place in the United States, Italy and Spain. Sample material is recorded as cDNA or gDNA derived from T cells, B-cell-depleted T cells, or PBMCs.

The length of the CDR3 is 14 residues. Per the germline V gene, CDR1 is SGHDT and CDR2 is YYEEEE. The V and J ends lost 6 bases and 6 bases respectively, with 15 bases between them. Using immunoSEQ multiplex PCR, the repertoire was profiled, and TCRdb retains in-frame clones only, with some absent. The table has under 350,000 clones, about 86% seen once. Individuals aged roughly 18 to 100 years were recruited from around 22 US areas. Participants' reported clinical history set cohort assignment. This clonotype was sampled from a woman aged 35 to 49 with acute COVID-19. Sequencing was done on a sample of PBMCs or T cells enriched from blood (not recorded which). This chain joins TRBV5-6 and TRBJ2-2, with D perhaps TRBD2 (7 bases). For the CDR3, the DNA is TGTGCCAGCAAAATCCTAGGGGGGGCCGGGGAGCTGTTTTTT. Encoded protein: CASKILGGAGELFF.